There are a few counts of the clone carrying this T cell receptor (beta chain). Antigen specificity is unknown. Constant-segment primers served in 5'RACE that generated TCR alpha and TCR beta cDNA libraries bearing sample barcodes and UMIs. TCRdb called the 5' RACE reads again in MiXCR, with one record for every CDR3 protein. The repertoire includes some 97,000 distinct CDR3 sequences, over 8.5% of them detected once, and about 40% sits in the top ten. This sample stems from a study of T-cell memory formation after mild COVID-19. Study-wide context: The study found TCR clusters largely donor specific.

The study's findings and limits: The CD4+ clones that contracted clustered mainly within CM and EM, and the CD8+ clones concentrated in EMRA. Among clones contracting day 15 to 85, CD4/CD8 was balanced, whereas later expanders leaned CD4+.

Germline trimming cut 3 bases from V and 3 bases from J; bases unmatched to any gene: 4. The CDR3 contains 15 residues. The germline V gene encodes CDR1 SGHVS and CDR2 FQNEAQ. The sequenced material came from PBMCs or a T cell subset sorted from them (not recorded which). The receptor's source is a man younger than 35 who had mild COVID-19 (a few samples of this study predate the infection). Cell type and time point are not known. The chain has TRBV7-8 and TRBJ2-2, with 7 bases identical to TRBD1. The CDR3 DNA reads TGTGCCAGCAGCTTTGACAGGGTCTACACCGGGGAGCTGTTTTTT. Translation gives CASSFDRVYTGELFF.